The 25 T cell receptor beta chains listed next were all sequenced from one sample in a study of T cells in Graves' hyperthyroidism and ophthalmopathy. TCR beta CDR3 region amplification was performed from RNA transcripts. With the HTBI primer set, the TCR CDR3 went through a first round of RT-PCR. TCRdb redid the calling of the multiplex PCR reads with MiXCR, one entry per CDR3 protein. The profile shows 500,000 to 650,000 distinct CDR3 sequences, around 13% of them singletons. The sequencing input was blood. The receptors here all came from a woman aged 40 to 50 with Graves' hyperthyroidism.

The table lists this clonotype with many counts. This chain connects TRBV12-3 or TRBV12-4 to TRBJ1-2; D ambiguous. This CDR3 contains 13 residues. Trimming pared 4 bases from V and 5 bases from J, leaving 11 bases between. The CDR3 reads CASSSTALYGYTF. CDR3 nucleotide sequence: TGTGCCAGCAGTTCGACTGCCCTATATGGCTACACCTTC.

V is TRBV7-2 and J is TRBJ2-7; TRBD1 matches 9 bases. Trimming took 4 bases from V and 3 from J; bases not matched to a gene: 10. The germline V gene encodes CDR1 SGHTA and CDR2 FQGNSA. The CDR3 is made up of 16 amino acids. CDR3 coding DNA: TGTGCCAGCAGCTCGGGACAGGGCCCCACATTCTACGAGCAGTACTTC. It codes for CASSSGQGPTFYEQYF.

J is TRBJ2-1 and V is TRBV6-1; 13 bases align to TRBD2. This CDR3 contains 17 residues. From germline, CDR1 is MNHNS and CDR2 SASEGT. V dropped 4 bases and J dropped 6; count of bases not matched to a gene: 9. CDR3 sequence reads: CASSGKGLAGFLNEQFF. The CDR3 region has the DNA TGTGCCAGCAGTGGGAAGGGACTAGCGGGATTTCTCAATGAGCAGTTCTTC.

This clonotype was found a few times. In DNA, the CDR3 is TGTGCCAGTAGAACAGGGCGTGAGACCCCATCGAATGAGCAGTTCTTC. It specifies CASRTGRETPSNEQFF. The J gene is TRBJ2-1, the V gene TRBV19, with D maybe TRBD1 (6 bases). Trimming removed 6 bases at V and 7 bases at J, with 22 bases between. The germline CDR1 and CDR2 sequences are LNHDA and SQIVND (reference sequence). CDR3 size: 16 residues.

This clonotype was seen repeatedly, ten times or more. The chain carries TRBV6-1 and TRBJ1-2; the D is unclear. This CDR3 contains 17 residues. Germline CDR1 reads MNHNS; CDR2 reads SASEGT. V was clipped by 5 bases and J by 3 bases, with 22 bases between them. Here the CDR3 DNA reads TGTGCCAGCAGTCCCCGCGGACCTCACTCATGGGACTATGGCTACACCTTC. Its translation: CASSPRGPHSWDYGYTF.

In regard to this clonotype: A single base separates this from a much larger clone, so it may be a read error. This chain links TRBV28 with TRBJ2-7, with TRBD2 identical over 7 bases. This CDR3 contains 14 residues. Germline V CDR1 and CDR2: MDHEN, SYDVKM. The CDR3 here is CASRAGPSTYGQYF. DNA of the CDR3: TGTGCCAGCCGAGCGGGGCCTTCCACTTACGGGCAGTACTTC.

At least ten counts were recorded for this clonotype. The chain combines TRBV29-1 with TRBJ2-1, with D perhaps TRBD2 (5 bases). The CDR3 is 14 residues long. CDR1 and CDR2 from the germline V gene are SQVTM and ANQGSEA. Trimming left V 0 bases short and J 0 bases short, with 6 bases between. The CDR3 spells CSVEEGSSYNEQFF. DNA of the CDR3: TGCAGCGTTGAAGAAGGGAGCTCCTACAATGAGCAGTTCTTC.

The chain carries TRBV5-4 and TRBJ2-5, with D possibly TRBD1 on 6 matching bases. Trimming took off 0 bases at V and 5 bases at J, with 14 bases between the two ends. Germline CDR1 and CDR2: SGHNT and YYREEE (reference sequence). CDR3 length: 15 amino acids. CDR3 protein: CASSLGPDSAETQYF. As DNA, the CDR3 is TGTGCCAGCAGCTTGGGACCGGACAGTGCGGAGACCCAGTACTTC.

Many counts were recorded for this clonotype. The CDR3 spells CSANQGGSYEQYF. The CDR3 region has the DNA TGCAGTGCTAATCAGGGTGGTTCATACGAGCAGTACTTC. The gene calls are TRBV20-1 and TRBJ2-7, with D perhaps matching TRBD1 (5 bases). CDR3 length: 13 amino acids. Germline CDR1 reads DFQATT; CDR2 reads SNEGSKA (reference sequence). Trimming removed 4 bases at V and 4 bases at J, with 14 bases between.

A few counts support this clonotype. The chain is built from TRBV29-1 and TRBJ1-3; 7 bases fit TRBD1. Germline values: CDR1 SQVTM, CDR2 ANQGSEA. V was clipped by 3 bases and J by 1 base; unmatched bases: 9. The CDR3 loop spans 16 amino acids. In DNA form, the CDR3 reads TGCAGCGTTGAGTCTATGGACAGGAGGTCTGGAAACACCATATATTTT. As protein: CSVESMDRRSGNTIYF.

In this sample, this clonotype turned up a few times. This chain uses TRBV12-3 or TRBV12-4 with TRBJ1-3; D is uncertain. This CDR3 has 14 residues. V was pared by 0 bases and J by 4 bases, with 7 bases between. CDR3 DNA sequence: TGTGCCAGCAGTTTAGCCCCCGACGGAAACACCATATATTTT. It codes for CASSLAPDGNTIYF.

This clonotype was counted between two and nine times. The CDR3 spells CASSYSRSSNEQYF. CDR3 bases: TGTGCCAGCAGTTACTCGAGATCCAGCAACGAGCAGTACTTC. The V gene is TRBV6-2 or TRBV6-3, the J gene TRBJ2-7; no clear D gene. Deletions cut 0 bases from V and 5 bases from J, with 11 bases between. The CDR3 contains 14 residues. From germline, CDR1 is MNHEY and CDR2 SVGEGT.

This clonotype was detected many times. The chain couples TRBV10-3 to TRBJ1-3; no clear D gene. CDR1 ENHRY and CDR2 SYGVKD come from the germline V gene. V was clipped by 3 bases and J by 0 bases, with 9 bases between them. This CDR3 is 15 amino acids long. CDR3 in DNA: TGTGCCATCAGTGATCCGGGTTACTCTGGAAACACCATATATTTT. This gives the protein CAISDPGYSGNTIYF.

Many counts were recorded for this clonotype. The V call is TRBV7-2, the J call TRBJ2-7; 10 bases are a match to TRBD2. Germline V gene data show CDR1 as SGHTA and CDR2 as FQGNSA. The CDR3 loop spans 18 amino acids. V shed 2 bases, J shed 0 bases, and the junction held 10 bases outside the gene matches. CDR3 bases: TGTGCCAGCAGCTTATTGTCGGCTAGCGGGAGCCCCTCCTACGAGCAGTACTTC. Protein product: CASSLLSASGSPSYEQYF.

This clonotype was found a few times. This chain uses TRBV19 with TRBJ2-1, with 10 nucleotides matching TRBD1. The CDR3 covers 14 residues. V shed 5 bases, J shed 7 bases, and the junction held 5 bases outside the gene matches. Germline V gene sequence: CDR1 LNHDA, CDR2 SQIVND (reference sequence). CDR3 in amino acids: CASSARDRGNEQFF. The CDR3 bases are TGTGCCAGTAGTGCCAGGGACAGGGGAAATGAGCAGTTCTTC.

V is TRBV19 and J is TRBJ2-3, with 7 positions matching TRBD2. The CDR3 covers 15 residues. Looked up from germline, CDR1 is LNHDA and CDR2 is SQIVND (reference sequence). J lost 3 bases, V lost 9 bases, and 12 bases had no gene match. The chain's CDR3 is CASPWRERKTDTQYF. In nucleotides, the CDR3 is TGTGCCAGCCCCTGGCGGGAGAGGAAAACAGATACGCAGTATTTT.

This clonotype was detected ten times or more. CDR3 coding DNA: TGTGCCAGCTCCCGGGACTTGAATGAGCAGTTCTTC. Its protein product is CASSRDLNEQFF. The V gene is TRBV18, the J gene TRBJ2-1; a weak D match, TRBD2 (6 bases). There are 12 residues in the CDR3. V was clipped by 6 bases and J by 7 bases, with 10 bases between them. CDR1 and CDR2 from the germline V gene are KGHSH and LQKENI.

This clonotype has ten or more counts. V and J are TRBV7-2 and TRBJ1-3, with a tentative D call TRBD1 (6 bases). Germline CDR1 and CDR2: SGHTA and FQGNSA. V was shortened by 5 bases and J by 1 base, with 9 bases between the two germline ends. The CDR3 covers 14 residues. The CDR3 here is CASSDGQSGNTIYF. The CDR3 coding sequence is TGTGCCAGCAGCGATGGACAGTCTGGAAACACCATATATTTT.

There are many counts of this clonotype. The DNA of the CDR3 is TGTGCCAGCAGTGATCAGGGGACTATCTACAATGAGCAGTTCTTC. This translates into CASSDQGTIYNEQFF. The chain uses TRBV6-1 and TRBJ2-1; TRBD2 might be the D (7 bases). The V end was cut by 3 bases, the J end by 3 bases, with 12 bases between. Germline V gene lookup returns CDR1 MNHNS and CDR2 SASEGT. The CDR3 has 15 residues.

This clonotype was recorded at least ten times. V usage is TRBV20-1 and J usage is TRBJ2-7; 9 bases fit TRBD1. The trim removed 2 bases at V and 2 bases at J, leaving 16 bases unmatched. The germline gives CDR1 DFQATT, CDR2 SNEGSKA (reference sequence). The CDR3 runs to 18 residues. CDR3 amino acids: CSARSPPGQGGGPYEQYF. The CDR3 DNA is TGCAGTGCTAGATCACCCCCGGGACAGGGAGGGGGCCCCTACGAGCAGTACTTC.

This clonotype was detected many times. The CDR3 loop is CASSSVGGPTNYGYTF. In DNA, the CDR3 is TGTGCCAGCTCATCCGTGGGGGGGCCAACAAACTATGGCTACACCTTC. The chain carries TRBV6-1 and TRBJ1-2, with a weak D call TRBD1 (6 bases). The V end lost 8 bases, the J end lost 2 bases, and 21 bases lay between the germline ends. This CDR3 comprises 16 residues. The germline gives CDR1 MNHNS, CDR2 SASEGT.

V is TRBV12-3 or TRBV12-4 and J is TRBJ2-7; D is perhaps TRBD1 (5 bases). The CDR3 totals 13 residues. V was trimmed by 1 base and J by 6 bases, leaving 10 bases between them. CDR3 bases: TGTGCCAGCAGTTTAGTACAGCAGGGCGAGCAGTACTTC. It is translated as CASSLVQQGEQYF.

The table lists this clonotype with many counts. The rearrangement links TRBV11-2 to TRBJ2-1; D not certain. The CDR3 covers 12 residues. V lost 1 base to trimming and J lost 9 bases, with 7 bases between them. Germline assignment: CDR1 SGHAT and CDR2 FQNNGV. CDR3 nucleotides: TGTGCCAGCAGCTTAGCAGCAGGTGAGCAGTTCTTC. Protein sequence: CASSLAAGEQFF.

The V gene is TRBV6-1, the J gene TRBJ2-2; 7 bases match TRBD2. The CDR3 length is 15 residues. V shed 2 bases, J shed 7 bases, and the junction held 7 bases outside the gene matches. Per germline, CDR1 MNHNS and CDR2 SASEGT. The CDR3: CASSELTSRGGELFF. The CDR3 bases are TGTGCCAGCAGTGAATTGACTAGCCGAGGCGGGGAGCTGTTTTTT.

This clonotype appeared a few times. V usage is TRBV5-5 and J usage is TRBJ1-5; D is unresolved. Trimming took 0 bases from V and 0 from J, leaving 7 bases between them. The CDR3 is made up of 15 amino acids. Germline lookup yields CDR1 SGHKS and CDR2 YYEKEE (reference sequence). For the CDR3, the DNA is TGTGCCAGCAGCTTGGCTGTGGTTAGCAATCAGCCCCAGCATTTT. This gives the protein CASSLAVVSNQPQHF.